This TCR beta chain was sequenced for a study of vaccination and CD4 T cells after COVID-19. CDR3 length equals 13 residues. V was cut by 5 bases and J by 11 bases, with 16 bases left in between. Per the germline V gene, CDR1 is SGHTA and CDR2 is FQGNSA. This clonotype showed up just a few times. Antigen unknown. Treatment defined: approximately 9-day PBMC culture with coronavirus spike peptide pools or control peptides (ViraFEST assay). With the Oncomine TCR Beta short-read assay, DNA from cultured CD4+ T cells was sequenced. From the PCR reads, TCRdb called clonotypes with MiXCR, one entry per CDR3 protein. Among some 11,000 distinct CDR3 sequences, 25% to 35% were seen once, and the ten largest hold about 13%.

Sequencing was performed on CD4+ T cells from blood, cultured in vitro, taken after SARS-CoV-2 vaccination. The receptor was derived from a human donor who had recovered from COVID-19. The V gene is TRBV7-2, the J gene TRBJ1-5; D remains ambiguous. Here the CDR3 reads CASSPNQNAAQHF. The CDR3 DNA sequence: TGTGCCAGCAGCCCTAACCAAAATGCAGCCCAGCATTTT.